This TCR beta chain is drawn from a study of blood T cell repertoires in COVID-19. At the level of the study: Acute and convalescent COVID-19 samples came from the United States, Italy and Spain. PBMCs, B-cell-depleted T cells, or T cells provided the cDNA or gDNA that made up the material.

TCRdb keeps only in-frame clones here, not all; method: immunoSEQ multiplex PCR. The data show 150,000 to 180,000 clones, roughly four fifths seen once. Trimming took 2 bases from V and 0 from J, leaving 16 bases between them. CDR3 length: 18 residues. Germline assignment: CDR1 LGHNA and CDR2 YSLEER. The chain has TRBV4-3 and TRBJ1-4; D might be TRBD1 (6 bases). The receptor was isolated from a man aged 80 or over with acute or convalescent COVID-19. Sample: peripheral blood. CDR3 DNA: TGCGCCAGCAGCCAATGGACAGTTAAATCTGCAACTAATGAAAAACTGTTTTTT. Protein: CASSQWTVKSATNEKLFF.